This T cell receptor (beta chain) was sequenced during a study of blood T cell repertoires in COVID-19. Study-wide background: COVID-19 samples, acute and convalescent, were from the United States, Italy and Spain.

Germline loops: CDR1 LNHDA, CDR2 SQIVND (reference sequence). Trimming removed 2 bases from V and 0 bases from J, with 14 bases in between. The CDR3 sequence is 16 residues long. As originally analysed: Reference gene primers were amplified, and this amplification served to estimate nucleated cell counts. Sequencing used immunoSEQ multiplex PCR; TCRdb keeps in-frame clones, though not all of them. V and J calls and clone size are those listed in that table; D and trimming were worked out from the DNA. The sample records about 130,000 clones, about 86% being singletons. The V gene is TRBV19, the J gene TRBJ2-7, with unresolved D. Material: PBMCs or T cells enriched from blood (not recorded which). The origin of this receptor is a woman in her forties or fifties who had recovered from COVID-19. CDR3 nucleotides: TGTGCCAGTAGTATACTTCCCGGGTCTAGCTCCTACGAGCAGTACTTC. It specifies CASSILPGSSSYEQYF.